The TCR beta chain described here comes from a study of T cells after yellow fever vaccination. Study context: Low-cell-number fractions were prepared with SMART-Seq v4 Ultra Low Input.

Findings of the study overall: The secondary T-cell response peaked on day 5, not day 15, but was weaker. Post-booster repertoires contained most primary-vaccination clones again (approximately 97% CD4, less than 90% CD8).

In making TCR cDNA, 5'RACE template switching added a universal primer site and UMIs to it. TCRdb analysed the 5' RACE reads with MiXCR anew, one entry per CDR3 protein. The data show around 300,000 distinct CDR3 sequences, with roughly 13% seen just once and 0.4% to 0.55% held by the top ten. To note about this clonotype: Its specificity is unknown.

V was pared by 5 bases and J by 4 bases, with 10 bases of the junction left unmatched. Germline V gene data show CDR1 as SGHTA and CDR2 as FQGNSA. The CDR3 length is 16 residues. V usage is TRBV7-2 and J usage is TRBJ2-1, with TRBD2 identical over 8 bases. Material: CD4+ T cells sorted from PBMCs, obtained 45 days after the yellow fever booster vaccination. The receptor comes from a man aged 25 to 45 who received the YFV17D yellow fever vaccine. CDR3 sequence (DNA): TGTGCCAGCAGCCCGGGCGGCGGGAGGACATACAATGAGCAGTTCTTC. This sequence encodes CASSPGGGRTYNEQFF.